These 14 T cell receptor beta chains were sequenced from one sample in a study of CD8+ T cells in alopecia areata. Reverse transcription of extracted RNA yielded cDNA, which provided the sequencing template. Assay used: immunoSEQ multiplex PCR; TCRdb lists only in-frame clones, some missing. The record shows roughly 120,000 clones for this sample, with no singletons present. Sequencing was carried out using lesional skin. The receptors were sampled from a C3H/HeJ mouse with alopecia areata. This mouse strain has H2-k as its MHC haplotype.

This clone was found many times. Genes and germline are mouse. CDR3 sequence: CASSTGFDTEVFF. The CDR3 bases that were read are TGTGCCAGCAGTACAGGGTTCGACACA. The chain couples TRBV13-1 to TRBJ1-1; D may be TRBD1 (6 bases). Read sequence stops 4 residues before the CDR3 end, and the germline J gene provides the missing end. Trimming shortened V by 4 bases and J by 3 bases, and 10 bases separated the two germline ends. Germline CDR1 reads NSHNY; CDR2 reads SYGAGN. The CDR3 extends over 13 amino acids.

This clone turned up a few times. Gene names and germline match the mouse. Sequencing ends 4 residues short of the CDR3 end; the germline J gene provides the rest. The identical CDR3 is also encoded by other nucleotide sequences in the sample. The chain has TRBV17 and TRBJ2-1; 8 bases are a match to TRBD2. The V gene's germline CDR1 is MNHDT and CDR2 YYDKIL. V shed 2 bases, J shed 1 base, and the junction held 1 base outside the gene matches. The CDR3 runs 15 residues. Incomplete CDR3 DNA: TGTGCTAGCAGTAGACTGGGGGGAAACTATGCT. It codes for CASSRLGGNYA. The entire CDR3 reads CASSRLGGNYAEQFF.

This clone was picked up a small number of times. Each gene name is a mouse one. The read terminates 4 residues before the CDR3 end, so the remaining end is supplied by the germline J gene. The chain couples TRBV13-3 to TRBJ2-1; 9 bases are shared with TRBD1. The CDR3 consists of 16 residues. The V and J ends lost 5 bases and 3 bases, in that order; junction bases with no gene match: 9. Germline loops: CDR1 NNHDY, CDR2 SYVADS. The sequenced part of the CDR3 DNA is TGTGCCAGCAGGGATCCGGGACAGGGAGCCTATGCT. This codes for CASRDPGQGAYA. The complete CDR3 sequence is CASRDPGQGAYAEQFF.

This clone was recorded a few times. Gene names denote mouse genes. Read sequence stops 4 residues before the CDR3 end, and the germline J gene provides the missing end. J is TRBJ2-1 and V is TRBV12-2; 7 bases are shared with TRBD1. The CDR3 extends over 13 amino acids. The germline V gene has CDR1 SGHLS and CDR2 HYDKME. V was clipped by 1 base and J by 5 bases; unmatched bases: 1. The chain's CDR3 is CASSLGQDAEQFF. CDR3 DNA, as far as it was read: TGTGCCAGCTCTCTAGGACAGGATGCT.

This clone was recorded a few times. Genes here carry mouse names. The read ends 4 residues before the CDR3 terminus; that terminus is restored from the germline J gene. The gene calls are TRBV13-3 and TRBJ1-4, with 10 bases identical to TRBD1. The CDR3 sequence is 17 residues long. V gave up 2 bases and J gave up 0 bases; unmatched junction bases: 4. CDR1 NNHDY and CDR2 SYVADS come from the germline V gene. CDR3 region: CASSETGGPISNERLFF. Partial CDR3 DNA: TGTGCCAGCAGTGAGACAGGGGGCCCTATTTCCAACGAA.

A few counts support this clone. Gene names and germline match the mouse. The read comes to an end 4 residues before the CDR3 does, leaving the germline J gene to fill in the end. This rearrangement joins TRBV13-3 to TRBJ2-7; 10 bases are shared with TRBD2. Per germline, CDR1 NNHDY and CDR2 SYVADS. CDR3 length equals 15 residues. V was pared by 4 bases and J by 0 bases, with 4 bases of the junction left unmatched. The CDR3 loop reads CASSPTGGYSYEQYF. The covered CDR3 bases are TGTGCCAGCAGTCCGACTGGGGGGTACTCCTAT.

Remarks on this clone: All gene names here are mouse names. The read stops 4 residues short of the end of the CDR3; the missing end is completed from the germline J gene. The V and J genes are TRBV5 and TRBJ1-1, with D possibly TRBD1 on 5 matching bases. The CDR3 has 15 amino acids. The V gene lost 0 bases and the J gene lost 0 bases, with 8 bases spanning the gap. Looked up from germline, CDR1 is LGHNA and CDR2 is YNLKQL (reference sequence). Incomplete CDR3 DNA: TGTGCCAGCAGCCAAGATTTGGGGGCAAACACA. This translates into CASSQDLGANT. The complete CDR3 sequence is CASSQDLGANTEVFF.

About this clone: Each gene name is a mouse one. The CDR3 extends 4 residues past the end of the read, so its final part is completed from the germline J gene. The chain has TRBV13-3 and TRBJ2-3, with a weak D call TRBD1 (5 bases). This CDR3 contains 16 residues. CDR1 NNHDY and CDR2 SYVADS come from the germline V gene. Trimming shortened V by 2 bases and J by 0 bases, and 13 bases separated the two germline ends. This chain's CDR3 is CASSERGVTSAETLYF. The sequenced CDR3 bases are TGTGCCAGCAGTGAGAGAGGGGTAACTAGTGCAGAA.

This clone was found a few times. Gene names refer to mouse genes. Coverage ceases 4 residues before the CDR3 finishes, and the germline J gene fills in the end. This chain uses TRBV13-3 with TRBJ2-5; 8 bases match TRBD2. The CDR3 sequence is 15 residues long. CDR1 is NNHDY and CDR2 is SYVADS in the germline V gene. The CDR3 region is CASSGWGESTDTQYF. The sequenced part of the CDR3 DNA is TGTGCCAGCAGTGGCTGGGGGGAGAGTACAGAC.

With respect to this clone: Genes and germline are mouse. Read coverage stops 4 residues before the CDR3 terminus; the germline J gene supplies the remainder. This rearrangement joins TRBV13-3 to TRBJ2-1, with 7 bases lining up with TRBD1. Per germline, CDR1 NNHDY and CDR2 SYVADS. The J segment lost 3 bases and the V segment lost 4 bases, leaving 4 bases of the junction unmatched. The CDR3 totals 14 residues. CDR3 DNA, as far as it was read: TGTGCCAGCAGTTTACAGGGGTTCTATGCT. Amino acid sequence: CASSLQGFYA. From start to end, the CDR3 is CASSLQGFYAEQFF.

A few counts support this clone. The gene symbols are mouse symbols. The read stops 4 residues short of the end of the CDR3; the missing end is completed from the germline J gene. The rearrangement joins TRBV13-1 to TRBJ2-7; 8 bases match TRBD2. This CDR3 has 16 amino acids. From germline, CDR1 is NSHNY and CDR2 SYGAGN. Incomplete CDR3 DNA: TGTGCCAGCAGTGAACCGGGATTGGGGGGGGTATAT. Protein: CASSEPGLGGVY. The whole CDR3 reads CASSEPGLGGVYEQYF.

The sample holds a few counts of this clone. Gene names refer to mouse genes. Read data end 4 residues before the CDR3 end; the end is taken from the germline J gene. Other DNA sequences in the sample encode the same CDR3. This chain uses TRBV13-3 with TRBJ2-2; 8 bases are a match to TRBD2. Trimming cost V 0 bases and J 6 bases; bases outside gene matches: 4. This CDR3 has 15 amino acids. The germline V gene encodes CDR1 NNHDY and CDR2 SYVADS. The CDR3 DNA, read in part, is TGTGCCAGCAGTGATGCTCTGGGGGGACCCGGG. It codes for CASSDALGGPG. The full CDR3 is CASSDALGGPGQLYF.

This clone was detected only a few times. Gene names follow the mouse nomenclature. The read terminates 4 residues ahead of where the CDR3 ends, so the germline J gene completes it. The chain combines TRBV19 with TRBJ2-4; D not resolved. Germline V gives CDR1 FNHDT, CDR2 SITEND (reference sequence). The CDR3 totals 14 residues. Deletions cut 3 bases from V and 2 bases from J, with 10 bases between. The CDR3 protein is CASSTDIDQNTLYF. The sequenced CDR3 bases are TGTGCCAGCAGTACCGACATAGATCAAAAC.

This clone was counted a few times. Gene labels here are mouse ones. From the germline J gene comes the end of the CDR3, since the read stops 4 residues before it. The chain links TRBV17 to TRBJ2-7, with 7 bases matching TRBD1. Germline CDR1 is MNHDT and CDR2 is YYDKIL. The CDR3 extends over 13 amino acids. CDR3 DNA (partial): TGTGCTAGCAGTGTCCGGGACAGATAT. Translated: CASSVRDRY. The entire CDR3 protein reads CASSVRDRYEQYF.